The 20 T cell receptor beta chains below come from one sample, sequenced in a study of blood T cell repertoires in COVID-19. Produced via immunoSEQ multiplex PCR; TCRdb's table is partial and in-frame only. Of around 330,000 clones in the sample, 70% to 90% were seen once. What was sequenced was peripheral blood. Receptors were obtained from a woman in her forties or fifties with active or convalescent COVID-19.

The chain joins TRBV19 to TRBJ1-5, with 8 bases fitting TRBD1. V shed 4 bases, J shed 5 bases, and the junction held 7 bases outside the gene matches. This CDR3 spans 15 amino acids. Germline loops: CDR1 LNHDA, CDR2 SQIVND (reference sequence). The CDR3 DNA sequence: TGTGCCAGTAGTAGGACAGGGCAGGCGGATCAGCCCCAGCATTTT. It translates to CASSRTGQADQPQHF.

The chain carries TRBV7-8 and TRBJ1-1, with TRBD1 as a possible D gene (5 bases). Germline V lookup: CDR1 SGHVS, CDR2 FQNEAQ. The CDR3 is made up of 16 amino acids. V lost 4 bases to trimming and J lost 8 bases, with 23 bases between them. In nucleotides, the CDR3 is TGTGCCAGCAGCTCCCAACTTCAGGGCCGCTACGGGGAAGCTTTCTTT. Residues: CASSSQLQGRYGEAFF.

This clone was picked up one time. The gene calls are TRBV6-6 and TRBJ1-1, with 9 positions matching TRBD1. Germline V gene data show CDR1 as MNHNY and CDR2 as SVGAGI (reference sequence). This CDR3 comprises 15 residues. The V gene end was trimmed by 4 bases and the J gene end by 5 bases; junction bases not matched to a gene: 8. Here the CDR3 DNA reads TGTGCCAGCAGTTCCGCGGGGACAGGGCTGACTGAAGCTTTCTTT. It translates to CASSSAGTGLTEAFF.

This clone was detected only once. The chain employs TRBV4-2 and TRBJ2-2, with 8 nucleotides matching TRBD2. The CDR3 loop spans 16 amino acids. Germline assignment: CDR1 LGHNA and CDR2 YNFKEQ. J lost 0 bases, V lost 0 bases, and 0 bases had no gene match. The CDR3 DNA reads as TGTGCCAGCAGCCAAGAGGGACTAGCGAACACCGGGGAGCTGTTTTTT. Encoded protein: CASSQEGLANTGELFF.

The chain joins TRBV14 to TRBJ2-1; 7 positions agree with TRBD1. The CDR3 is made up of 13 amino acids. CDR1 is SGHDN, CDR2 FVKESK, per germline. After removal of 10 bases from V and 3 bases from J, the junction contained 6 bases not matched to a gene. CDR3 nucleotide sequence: TGTGCCATTCCAGGGGGTATCTACAATGAGCAGTTCTTC. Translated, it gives CAIPGGIYNEQFF. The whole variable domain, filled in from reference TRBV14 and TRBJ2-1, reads EAGVTQFPSHSVIEKGQTVTLRCDPISGHDNLYWYRRVMGKEIKFLLHFVKESKQDESGMPNNRFLAERTGGTYSTLKVQPAELEDSGVYFCAIPGGIYNEQFFGPGTRLTVL.

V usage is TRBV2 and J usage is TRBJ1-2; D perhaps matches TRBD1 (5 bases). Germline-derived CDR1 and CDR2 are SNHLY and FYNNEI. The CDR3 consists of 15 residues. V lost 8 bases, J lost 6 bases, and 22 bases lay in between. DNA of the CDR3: TGTGCCAGCGGTCCTGACAGAGGCTTTCAAAATGGCTACACCTTC. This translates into CASGPDRGFQNGYTF. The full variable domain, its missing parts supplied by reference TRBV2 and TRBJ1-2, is EPEVTQTPSHQVTQMGQEVILRCVPISNHLYFYWYRQILGQKVEFLVSFYNNEISEKSEIFDDQFSVERPDGSNFTLKIRSTKLEDSAMYFCASGPDRGFQNGYTFGSGTRLTVV.

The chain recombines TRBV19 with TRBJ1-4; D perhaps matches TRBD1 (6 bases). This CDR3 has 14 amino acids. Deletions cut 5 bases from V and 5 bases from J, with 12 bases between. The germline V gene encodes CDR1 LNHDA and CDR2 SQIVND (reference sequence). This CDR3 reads CASSATGINEKLFF. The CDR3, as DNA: TGTGCCAGTAGTGCTACAGGGATCAATGAAAAACTGTTTTTT.

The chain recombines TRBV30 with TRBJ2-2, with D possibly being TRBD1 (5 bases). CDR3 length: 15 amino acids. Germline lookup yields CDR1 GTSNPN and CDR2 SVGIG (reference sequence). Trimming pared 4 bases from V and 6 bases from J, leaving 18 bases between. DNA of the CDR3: TGTGCCTGGACCCAGGGCTACCTCGGAGCCGGGGAGCTGTTTTTT. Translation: CAWTQGYLGAGELFF.

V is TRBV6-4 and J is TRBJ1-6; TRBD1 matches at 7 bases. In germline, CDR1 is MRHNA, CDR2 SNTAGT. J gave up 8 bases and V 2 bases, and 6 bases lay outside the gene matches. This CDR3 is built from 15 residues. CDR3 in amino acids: CASSDTDRPYSPLHF. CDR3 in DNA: TGTGCCAGCAGTGACACGGACAGGCCCTATTCACCCCTCCACTTT.

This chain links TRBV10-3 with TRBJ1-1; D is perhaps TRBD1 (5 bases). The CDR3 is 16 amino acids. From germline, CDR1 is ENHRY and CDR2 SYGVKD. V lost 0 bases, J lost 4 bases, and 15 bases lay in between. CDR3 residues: CAISESIPGGSTEAFF. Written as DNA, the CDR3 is TGTGCCATCAGTGAGTCGATCCCCGGGGGATCCACTGAAGCTTTCTTT.

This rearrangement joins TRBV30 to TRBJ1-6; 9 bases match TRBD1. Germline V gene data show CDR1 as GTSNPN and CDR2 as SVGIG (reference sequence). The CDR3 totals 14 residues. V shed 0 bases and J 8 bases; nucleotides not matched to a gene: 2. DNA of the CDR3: TGTGCCTGGAGTGTGGGACAGGGAGATTCACCCCTCCACTTT. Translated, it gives CAWSVGQGDSPLHF. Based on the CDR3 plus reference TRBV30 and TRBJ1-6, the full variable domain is SQTIHQWPATLVQPVGSPLSLECTVEGTSNPNLYWYRQAAGRGLQLLFYSVGIGQISSEVPQNLSASRPQDRQFILSSKKLLLSDSGFYLCAWSVGQGDSPLHFGNGTRLTVT.

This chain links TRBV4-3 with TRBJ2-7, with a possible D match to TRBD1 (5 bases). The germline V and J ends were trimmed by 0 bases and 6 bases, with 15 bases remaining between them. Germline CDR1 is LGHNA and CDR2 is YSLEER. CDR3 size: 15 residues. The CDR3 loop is CASSQDWGRVGEQYF. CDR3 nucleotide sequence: TGCGCCAGCAGCCAAGATTGGGGCAGGGTGGGCGAGCAGTACTTC.

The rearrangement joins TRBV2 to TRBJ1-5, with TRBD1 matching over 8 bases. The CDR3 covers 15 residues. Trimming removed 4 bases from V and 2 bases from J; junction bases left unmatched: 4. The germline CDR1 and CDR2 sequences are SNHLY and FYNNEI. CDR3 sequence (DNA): TGTGCCAGCAGTGGGGACAGGTTTGGCAATCAGCCCCAGCATTTT. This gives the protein CASSGDRFGNQPQHF.

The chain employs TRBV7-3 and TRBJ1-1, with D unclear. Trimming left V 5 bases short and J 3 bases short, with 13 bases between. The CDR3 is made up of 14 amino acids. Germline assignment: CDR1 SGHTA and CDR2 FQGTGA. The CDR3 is CASSSSGGHTEAFF. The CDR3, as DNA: TGTGCCAGCAGCAGCAGCGGCGGGCACACTGAAGCTTTCTTT.

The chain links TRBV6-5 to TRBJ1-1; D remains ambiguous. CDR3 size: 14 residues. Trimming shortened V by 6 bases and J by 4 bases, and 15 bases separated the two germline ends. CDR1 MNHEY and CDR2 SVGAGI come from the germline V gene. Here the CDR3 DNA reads TGTGCCAGCAGCCAAACACTGGCGGGCACTGAAGCTTTCTTT. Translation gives CASSQTLAGTEAFF.

This CDR3 reads CASSPGAAYEQYF. Written as DNA, the CDR3 is TGTGCCAGCTCACCAGGGGCCGCCTACGAGCAGTACTTC. V and J are TRBV18 and TRBJ2-7, with D possibly being TRBD1 (5 bases). With 2 bases removed from V and 2 bases from J, the gap between germline ends came to 7 bases. CDR3 length: 13 amino acids. Germline loops: CDR1 KGHSH, CDR2 LQKENI.

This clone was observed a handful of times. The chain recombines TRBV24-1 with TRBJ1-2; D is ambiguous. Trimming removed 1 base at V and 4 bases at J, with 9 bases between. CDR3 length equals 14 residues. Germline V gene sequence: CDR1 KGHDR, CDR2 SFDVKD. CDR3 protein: CATSDFSTGYGYTF. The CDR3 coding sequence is TGTGCCACCAGTGATTTCTCCACCGGCTATGGCTACACCTTC.

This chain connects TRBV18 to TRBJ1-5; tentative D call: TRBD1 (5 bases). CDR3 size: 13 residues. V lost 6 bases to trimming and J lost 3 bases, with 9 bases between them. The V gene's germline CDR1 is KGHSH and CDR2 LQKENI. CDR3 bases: TGTGCCAGCTCGAAGGGGAACAATCAGCCCCAGCATTTT. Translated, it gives CASSKGNNQPQHF.

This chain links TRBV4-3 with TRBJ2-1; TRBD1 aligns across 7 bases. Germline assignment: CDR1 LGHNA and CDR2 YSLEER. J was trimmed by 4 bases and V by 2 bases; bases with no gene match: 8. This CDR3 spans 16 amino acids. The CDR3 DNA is TGCGCCAGCAGCCAACAGGGGGTAGGGTTATACAATGAGCAGTTCTTC. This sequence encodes CASSQQGVGLYNEQFF.

The CDR3 reads CASSQSMGARNEKLFF. DNA of the CDR3: TGTGCCAGCAGCCAATCGATGGGGGCCCGTAATGAAAAACTGTTTTTT. The chain carries TRBV16 and TRBJ1-4, with D possibly matching TRBD1 (6 bases). V shed 0 bases and J shed 4 bases, with 12 bases lying between them. The CDR3 totals 16 residues. From germline, CDR1 is KGHSY and CDR2 FQNENV.